A selection of T cell receptor beta chains follows, all from one sample in a study of tumour-infiltrating T cells in Burkitt lymphoma. Produced via immunoSEQ multiplex PCR; TCRdb's table is partial and in-frame only. The repertoire holds 11,000 to 15,000 clones, with about 31% as singletons. Material for sequencing was tumor tissue. All receptors derive from a human donor with diffuse large B-cell lymphoma. The CDR3 runs from the conserved cysteine through the conserved F or W. D genes are given only for firm matches. For some rows the clone size is stated as once, few or many, or as a class when expanded; others skip it.

-	-	TRBJ2-7	TRBV20-1	TGCAGTGCTGAGGGGGGGGGTGAGCAGTACTTC	CSAEGGGEQYF
-	few	TRBJ2-3	TRBV5-1	TGCGCCAGCAGCTTGGCCATAGCTAGCACAGATACGCAGTATTTT	CASSLAIASTDTQYF
-	few	TRBJ1-5	TRBV6-6	TGTGCCAGCAGTTACTCGAAAGGGAATCAGCCCCAGCATTTT	CASSYSKGNQPQHF
TRBD1	-	TRBJ2-7	TRBV5-8	TGTGCCAGCAGCTTAACAGGGGGCGCGGGCGAGCAGTACTTC	CASSLTGGAGEQYF
-	few	TRBJ2-6	TRBV7-9	TGTGCCAGCAGCTTATGGAAGGAGGCCAACGTCCTGACTTTC	CASSLWKEANVLTF
TRBD1	few	TRBJ1-2	TRBV27	TGTGCCAGCAGTTTGGGAGGACAGGGAGGCTATGGCTACACCTTC	CASSLGGQGGYGYTF
TRBD1	few	TRBJ1-5	TRBV28	TGTGCCAGCAGGGGGGGGACAGGGGAACGTCAGCCCCAGCATTTT	CASRGGTGERQPQHF
-	few	TRBJ1-1	TRBV4-1	TGCGCCAGCAGCCAGTCGGGTTTGAACACTGAAGCTTTCTTT	CASSQSGLNTEAFF
-	once	TRBJ2-3	TRBV6-1	TGTGCCAGCAGTGACTCTACGCAGTATTTT	CASSDSTQYF
TRBD2	-	TRBJ2-5	TRBV23-1	TGCGCCAGCAGTCAATCGGTTTGGGGAATTCTATGGCGGGAGGTTCAAGAGACCCAGTACTTC	CASSQSVWGILWREVQETQYF
TRBD2	-	TRBJ2-1	TRBV7-8	TGTGCCAGCAGCTTAGACGGTGTAACGGGAGGTGAGCAGTTCTTC	CASSLDGVTGGEQFF
-	-	TRBJ1-3	TRBV2	TGTGCCGTTTCAGACAGCTCTGGAAACACCATATATTTT	CAVSDSSGNTIYF
TRBD2	few	TRBJ2-1	TRBV29-1	TGCAGCGTTGAGGGGCGGGGGAATCGAAATGAGCAGTTCTTC	CSVEGRGNRNEQFF
-	-	TRBJ1-1	TRBV19	TGTGCCAGTAGTTCAGACGGGAGAACTGAAGCTTTCTTT	CASSSDGRTEAFF
-	few	TRBJ2-5	TRBV28	TGTGCCAGCAGTTTAGGCGGACCGGCGGAGACCCAGTACTTC	CASSLGGPAETQYF
-	-	TRBJ2-3	TRBV18	TGTGCCAGCTCATTCCCAATGGGGTCCGCGCTGAGCACAGATACGCAGTATTTT	CASSFPMGSALSTDTQYF
-	-	TRBJ2-7	TRBV30	TGTGCCTGGAGTGTACAACGGACCGAGCAGTACTTC	CAWSVQRTEQYF
-	-	TRBJ1-5	TRBV5-1	TGCGCCAGCAGCGCGGACGGAGCCGGCAATCAGCCCCAGCATTTT	CASSADGAGNQPQHF
TRBD2	-	TRBJ2-7	TRBV19	TGTGCCAGTAGTATCCTAGCGGGATACGTCTACGAGCAGTACTTC	CASSILAGYVYEQYF
-	-	TRBJ1-1	TRBV18	TGTGCCAGCTCATCTATAACAGGCACGAACACTGAAGCTTTCTTT	CASSSITGTNTEAFF
-	-	TRBJ1-3	TRBV7-3	TGTGCCAGCAGCTCCGGCAGGACAATCCCTTCCCGTTTT	CASSSGRTIPSRF
TRBD1	few	TRBJ1-2	TRBV19	TGTGCCAGTAGTATAAGGGACAGCTATGGCTACACCTTC	CASSIRDSYGYTF
-	few	TRBJ2-1	TRBV30	TGTGCCTGGAGTTCCATGGTGGGGAAAGAGTACAATGAGCAGTTCTTC	CAWSSMVGKEYNEQFF
-	-	TRBJ2-7	TRBV9	TGTGCCAGCAGCGTAGTCCTGGGGTGGTACGAGCAGTACTTC	CASSVVLGWYEQYF
-	-	TRBJ2-6	TRBV6-4	TGTGCCAGCAGTGACCAGGGGACTGGGGCCAACGTCCTGACTTTC	CASSDQGTGANVLTF
TRBD2	-	TRBJ2-1	TRBV28	TGTGCCAGCAGTACCGTACAACTAGCGGGAGTCCTCATACCCTACAATGAGCAGTTCTTC	CASSTVQLAGVLIPYNEQFF
-	few	TRBJ1-5	TRBV4-1	TGCGCCAGCAGCCAAGATCCCGAGACCTCACGGTATAGCAATCAGCCCCAGCATTTT	CASSQDPETSRYSNQPQHF
-	-	TRBJ2-7	TRBV10-2	TGCGCCAGCAGTGATATCCAGAGACTATACGAGCAGTACTTC	CASSDIQRLYEQYF